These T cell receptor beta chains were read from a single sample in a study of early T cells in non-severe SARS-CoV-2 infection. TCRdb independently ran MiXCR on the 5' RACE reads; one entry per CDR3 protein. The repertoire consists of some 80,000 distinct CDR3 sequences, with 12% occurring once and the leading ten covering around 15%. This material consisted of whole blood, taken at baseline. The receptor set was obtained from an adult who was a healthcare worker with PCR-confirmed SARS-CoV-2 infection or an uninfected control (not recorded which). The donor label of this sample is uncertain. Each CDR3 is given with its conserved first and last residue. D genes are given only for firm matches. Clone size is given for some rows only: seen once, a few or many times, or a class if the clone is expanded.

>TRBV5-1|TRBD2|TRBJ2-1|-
CASSFPSGLSYNEQFF
TGCGCCAGCAGCTTCCCTAGCGGGCTATCCTACAATGAGCAGTTCTTC
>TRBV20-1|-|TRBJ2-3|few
CSARVQATDTQYF
TGCAGTGCTAGAGTCCAGGCCACAGATACGCAGTATTTT
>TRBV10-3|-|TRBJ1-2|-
CAISEPSRGYTF
TGTGCCATCAGTGAACCGTCACGAGGCTACACCTTC
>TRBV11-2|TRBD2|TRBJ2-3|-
CASSPLNTERGWPDTQYF
TGTGCCAGCAGCCCGCTTAATACGGAGCGGGGCTGGCCAGATACGCAGTATTTT
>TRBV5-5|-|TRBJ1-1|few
CASSLPPRGGTEAFF
TGTGCCAGCAGCTTACCCCCCCGAGGGGGGACTGAAGCTTTCTTT
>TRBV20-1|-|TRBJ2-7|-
CSARDLRGTMAYEQYF
TGCAGTGCTAGAGATCTCCGCGGGACAATGGCCTACGAGCAGTACTTC
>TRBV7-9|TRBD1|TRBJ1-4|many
CASGAFRDSVSATNEKLFF
TGTGCCAGCGGAGCGTTCCGGGACAGTGTTTCTGCAACTAATGAAAAACTGTTTTTT
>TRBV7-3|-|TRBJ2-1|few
CASSRLADYNEQFF
TGTGCCAGCAGCCGACTTGCGGACTACAATGAGCAGTTCTTC
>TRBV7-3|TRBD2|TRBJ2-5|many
CASRAGGSETQYF
TGTGCCAGCAGAGCGGGGGGCTCAGAGACCCAGTACTTC
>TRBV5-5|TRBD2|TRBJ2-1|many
CASSLPPGTSGDNEQFF
TGTGCCAGCAGCCTTCCACCCGGGACTAGCGGGGACAATGAGCAGTTCTTC
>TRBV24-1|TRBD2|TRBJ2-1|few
CATSDYRASGKHEQFF
TGTGCCACCAGTGACTACAGAGCTAGCGGGAAGCATGAGCAGTTCTTC
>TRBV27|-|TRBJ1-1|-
CASSLWGAPKAFF
TGTGCCAGCAGTTTATGGGGGGCGCCGAAAGCTTTCTTT
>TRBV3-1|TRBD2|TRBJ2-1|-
CASSQVGGSQWRVKQFF
TGTGCCAGCAGCCAAGTGGGCGGGAGTCAATGGCGGGTTAAGCAGTTCTTC
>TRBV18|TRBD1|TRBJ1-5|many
CASSSTGGDQPQHF
TGTGCCAGCTCATCGACAGGGGGAGATCAGCCCCAGCATTTT
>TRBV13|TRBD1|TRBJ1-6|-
CASSSRGRKSPLHF
TGTGCCAGCAGCTCGAGGGGGCGAAAATCACCCCTCCACTTT
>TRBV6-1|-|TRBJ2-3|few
CASSITDTQYF
TGTGCCAGCAGTATTACAGATACGCAGTATTTT
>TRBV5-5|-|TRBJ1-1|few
CASSFSPGGSTEAFF
TGTGCCAGCAGCTTCTCTCCGGGGGGCTCCACTGAAGCTTTCTTT
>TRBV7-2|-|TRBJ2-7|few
CASSLGRHYEQYF
TGTGCCAGCAGCTTAGGGAGACACTACGAGCAGTACTTC
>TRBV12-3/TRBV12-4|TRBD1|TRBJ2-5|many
CASSLGTGAKETQYF
TGTGCCAGCAGTTTAGGGACAGGGGCGAAAGAGACCCAGTACTTC
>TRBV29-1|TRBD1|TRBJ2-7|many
CSVARTGVFYEQYF
TGCAGCGTCGCGAGGACAGGGGTATTTTACGAGCAGTACTTC
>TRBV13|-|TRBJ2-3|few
CASSGPSADTQYF
TGTGCCAGCAGCGGGCCCAGCGCAGATACGCAGTATTTT
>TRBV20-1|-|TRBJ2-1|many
CSASPGPNEQFF
TGCAGTGCTAGCCCAGGGCCCAATGAGCAGTTCTTC
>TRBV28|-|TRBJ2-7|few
CASRVAYEQYF
TGTGCCAGCAGGGTGGCCTACGAGCAGTACTTC
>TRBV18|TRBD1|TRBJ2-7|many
CASSPGQGAIYEQYF
TGTGCCAGCTCACCCGGACAGGGGGCAATCTACGAGCAGTACTTC
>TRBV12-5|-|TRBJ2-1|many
CASGSGLPRFF
TGTGCTAGTGGCTCCGGACTTCCACGGTTCTTC
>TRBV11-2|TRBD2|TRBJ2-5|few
CASSQDGTSGGETQYF
TGTGCCAGCAGCCAAGACGGGACTAGTGGAGGAGAGACCCAGTACTTC
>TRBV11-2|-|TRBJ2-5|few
CASSLDRRGTQYF
TGTGCCAGCAGCTTAGATAGGCGGGGGACCCAGTACTTC
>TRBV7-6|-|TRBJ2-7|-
CASSLQTVGSYEQYF
TGTGCCAGCAGCTTACAGACAGTGGGAAGCTACGAGCAGTACTTC
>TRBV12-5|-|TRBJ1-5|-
CASSDSNQPQHF
TGTGCTAGTTCGGATAGCAATCAGCCCCAGCATTTT
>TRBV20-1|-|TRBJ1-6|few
CSARLSQGHSPLHF
TGCAGTGCTAGACTTTCCCAGGGGCACTCACCCCTCCACTTT
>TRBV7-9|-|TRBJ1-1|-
CASSGTRNTEAFF
TGTGCCAGCAGCGGTACTAGGAACACTGAAGCTTTCTTT
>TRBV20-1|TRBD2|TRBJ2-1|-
CSARAIAGSYNEQFF
TGCAGTGCCAGAGCGATAGCGGGGTCCTACAATGAGCAGTTCTTC
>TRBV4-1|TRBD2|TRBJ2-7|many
CASRPRLAGMYEQYF
TGCGCCAGCAGACCCAGACTAGCGGGGATGTACGAGCAGTACTTC
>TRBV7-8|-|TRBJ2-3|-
CASSLGVRGFTDTQYF
TGTGCCAGCAGCTTAGGTGTGCGGGGATTCACAGATACGCAGTATTTT
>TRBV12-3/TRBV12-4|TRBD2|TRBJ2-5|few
CATTSGGAVETQYF
TGTGCCACCACTAGCGGGGGGGCCGTAGAGACCCAGTACTTC
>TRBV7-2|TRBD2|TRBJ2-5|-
CASSSGRRERGQETQYF
TGTGCCAGCAGCTCAGGGAGAAGGGAGCGGGGGCAAGAGACCCAGTACTTC
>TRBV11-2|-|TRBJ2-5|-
CASSSLETQYF
TGTGCCAGCAGCTCCTTAGAGACCCAGTACTTC
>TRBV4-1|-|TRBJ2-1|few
CASSQEGRGGPYNEQFF
TGCGCCAGCAGCCAAGAAGGCAGAGGGGGTCCCTACAATGAGCAGTTCTTC
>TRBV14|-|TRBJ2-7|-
CASSLSDWVEQYF
TGTGCCAGCAGCCTCTCCGACTGGGTGGAGCAGTACTTC
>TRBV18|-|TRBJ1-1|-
CASSQMTGNTEAFF
TGTGCCAGCTCACAGATGACAGGGAACACTGAAGCTTTCTTT
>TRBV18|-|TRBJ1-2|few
CASSPNGQNYGYTF
TGTGCCAGCTCACCCAACGGGCAGAACTATGGCTACACCTTC
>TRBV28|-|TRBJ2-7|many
CASTPGLAGSYEQYF
TGTGCCAGCACCCCGGGGCTAGCTGGATCCTACGAGCAGTACTTC
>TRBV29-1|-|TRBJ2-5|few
CSVTDSIAQETQYF
TGCAGCGTTACGGACAGTATAGCCCAAGAGACCCAGTACTTC
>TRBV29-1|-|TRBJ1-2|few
CSAQEGVYYGYTF
TGCAGCGCTCAAGAAGGTGTTTACTATGGCTACACCTTC
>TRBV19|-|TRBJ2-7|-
CASSSPTGYYEQYF
TGTGCCAGTAGTTCACCGACAGGCTACTACGAGCAGTACTTC
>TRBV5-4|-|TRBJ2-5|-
CASSLLGGNQETQYF
TGTGCCAGCAGCTTGCTGGGGGGAAACCAAGAGACCCAGTACTTC
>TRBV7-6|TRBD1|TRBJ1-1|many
CASSGKGQGNTEAFF
TGTGCCAGCAGCGGAAAGGGACAGGGGAACACTGAAGCTTTCTTT
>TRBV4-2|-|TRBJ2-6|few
CASSSRTDNSGANVLTF
TGTGCCAGCAGCTCGAGGACCGATAACTCTGGGGCCAACGTCCTGACTTTC
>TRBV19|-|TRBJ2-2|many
CASSIDQKGTGELFF
TGTGCCAGTAGTATAGATCAGAAGGGAACCGGGGAGCTGTTTTTT
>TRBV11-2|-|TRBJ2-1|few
CASSLEPPYNEQFF
TGTGCCAGCAGCTTAGAACCTCCGTACAATGAGCAGTTCTTC
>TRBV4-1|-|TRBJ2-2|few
CASRQTHASTHTQLNTGELFF
TGCGCCAGCAGACAGACACACGCCTCAACGCACACTCAATTGAACACCGGGGAGCTGTTTTTT
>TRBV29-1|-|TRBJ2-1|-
CSVDFRGGASNEQFF
TGCAGCGTTGATTTTAGAGGGGGGGCCTCCAATGAGCAGTTCTTC
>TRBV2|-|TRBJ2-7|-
CASHQSGYSYEQYF
TGTGCCAGCCATCAGAGCGGCTACTCCTACGAGCAGTACTTC
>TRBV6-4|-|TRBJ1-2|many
CACEPGQYGYTF
TGTGCCTGTGAGCCAGGGCAATATGGCTACACCTTC
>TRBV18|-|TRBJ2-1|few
CASSPLIYNEQFF
TGTGCCAGCTCACCACTCATCTACAATGAGCAGTTCTTC